These 5 T cell receptor beta chains originate from one sample sequenced in a study of T cells in Graves' hyperthyroidism and ophthalmopathy. Template material for amplifying TCR beta CDR3 regions consisted of RNA transcripts. A set of HTBI primers served as the primers for a first-round RT-PCR of the TCR CDR3. TCRdb re-derived calls from the multiplex PCR reads in MiXCR, one entry per CDR3 protein. Of 410,000 or so distinct CDR3 sequences listed, under 15% were seen once; the top ten hold about 13%. The sequencing input was blood. The receptors stem from a man between 18 and 35 years old with Graves' ophthalmopathy.

The table lists this clonotype with a few counts. CDR3 nucleotides: TGTGCCATCAGTGGGCTTCAGGGGGCGGAAGGCTACACCTTC. Protein: CAISGLQGAEGYTF. The rearrangement joins TRBV10-3 to TRBJ1-2, with 8 bases fitting TRBD1. In germline, CDR1 is ENHRY, CDR2 SYGVKD. This CDR3 is 14 amino acids long. V was pared by 4 bases and J by 8 bases, with 9 bases of the junction left unmatched.

This clonotype has just a few counts. The gene calls are TRBV19 and TRBJ2-5; 7 bases are shared with TRBD1. From germline, CDR1 is LNHDA and CDR2 SQIVND (reference sequence). V was pared by 9 bases and J by 2 bases, with 15 bases of the junction left unmatched. This CDR3 is built from 16 residues. In DNA form, the CDR3 reads TGTGCCAGGTCCGGGCCTAACAGGGGCCGGCAAGAGACCCAGTACTTC. This translates into CARSGPNRGRQETQYF. Drawing the rest from reference TRBV19 and TRBJ2-5, the complete variable domain is DGGITQSPKYLFRKEGQNVTLSCEQNLNHDAMYWYRQDPGQGLRLIYYSQIVNDFQKGDIAEGYSVSREKKESFPLTVTSAQKNPTAFYLCARSGPNRGRQETQYFGPGTRLLVL.

This chain uses TRBV5-1 with TRBJ2-7; TRBD2 matches at 8 bases. Germline values: CDR1 SGHRS, CDR2 YFSETQ. This CDR3 is built from 13 residues. The ends lost 2 bases at V and 6 bases at J; junction bases unmatched: 4. The CDR3 loop reads CASSFDGRGEQYF. CDR3 in DNA: TGCGCCAGCAGCTTTGACGGGAGGGGCGAGCAGTACTTC.

This clonotype was recorded many times. The chain joins TRBV4-2 to TRBJ2-7; D gene uncertain. Germline V gene lookup returns CDR1 LGHNA and CDR2 YNFKEQ. The CDR3 length is 14 residues. The V and J ends lost 3 bases and 2 bases respectively, with 11 bases between them. The CDR3 reads CASSQTPTAYEQYF. The CDR3 DNA follows: TGTGCCAGCAGCCAGACTCCGACGGCCTACGAGCAGTACTTC.

This clonotype was picked up many times. The chain couples TRBV27 to TRBJ2-1; D gene unclear. Trimming removed 5 bases from V and 4 bases from J, with 15 bases in between. This CDR3 is 15 amino acids long. The germline V gene encodes CDR1 MNHEY and CDR2 SMNVEV (reference sequence). Here the CDR3 DNA reads TGTGCCAGCAGTCCCTCCCTAGACTCTTACAATGAGCAGTTCTTC. Encoded protein: CASSPSLDSYNEQFF.